This TCR beta chain was retrieved from a study of blood T cell repertoires in COVID-19. Across the whole study: In each case, the material was cDNA or gDNA derived from T cells, B-cell-depleted T cells, or PBMCs.

Data came from immunoSEQ multiplex PCR; TCRdb stores just in-frame clones and leaves some out. This repertoire shows approximately 230,000 clones, about 86% found once; its top ten account for about 1.3%. The CDR3 spans 15 residues. CDR1 and CDR2 (germline): MDHEN, SYDVKM. The V and J ends lost 5 bases and 1 base, in that order; junction bases with no gene match: 7. The specimen was peripheral blood. The TCR was taken from a man older than 75 with acute or convalescent COVID-19. The chain is built from TRBV28 and TRBJ2-7, with 8 bases lining up with TRBD1. Here the CDR3 DNA reads TGTGCCAGCAGTATTGCCGGGACAGGTTCCTACGAGCAGTACTTC. Translation gives CASSIAGTGSYEQYF.